Shown below are 27 T cell receptor beta chains from a single sample sequenced in a study of T-cell memory formation after mild COVID-19. TCRdb itself ran the 5' RACE reads through MiXCR, one entry per CDR3 protein. The sample holds fewer than 350,000 distinct CDR3 sequences; roughly 8.2% are singletons and the top ten take around a fifth. Material for sequencing was PBMCs or a T cell subset sorted from them (not recorded which). The receptor set was obtained from a man aged 18-30 years who had mild COVID-19 (a few samples of this study predate the infection). Cell type and time point are not known.

This chain connects TRBV12-3 or TRBV12-4 to TRBJ2-3; either TRBD1 or TRBD2 may fit D (7 bases each). With 5 bases removed from V and 2 bases from J, the gap between germline ends came to 26 bases. This CDR3 has 19 residues. The CDR3 sequence: CASSQQGKRGVFTTDTQYF. In DNA form, the CDR3 reads TGTGCCAGCAGTCAACAGGGGAAACGGGGGGTATTTACCACAGATACGCAGTATTTT.

V and J are TRBV20-1 and TRBJ2-7; D is undetermined. This CDR3 is 16 amino acids long. Germline lookup yields CDR1 DFQATT and CDR2 SNEGSKA (reference sequence). Trimming pared 6 bases from V and 3 bases from J, leaving 24 bases between. The DNA of the CDR3 is TGCAGTGCCGGCCGACCGCGGTCGGAGTCTTACTACGAGCAGTACTTC. Translated: CSAGRPRSESYYEQYF.

This clonotype came up many times. The chain is built from TRBV4-1 and TRBJ1-1; D gene ambiguous. The germline V gene has CDR1 MGHRA and CDR2 YSYEKL. V was cut by 1 base and J by 1 base, with 7 bases left in between. CDR3 length: 14 amino acids. In DNA form, the CDR3 reads TGCGCCAGCAGCCAAGGTCAGAAGAACACTGAAGCTTTCTTT. Translating it yields CASSQGQKNTEAFF.

The rearrangement joins TRBV20-1 to TRBJ2-7; D remains unclear. The CDR3 consists of 13 residues. Trimming removed 2 bases at V and 0 bases at J, with 8 bases between. Per germline, CDR1 DFQATT and CDR2 SNEGSKA (reference sequence). As DNA, the CDR3 is TGCAGTGCTAGATACACGAACTCCTACGAGCAGTACGTC. Translating it yields CSARYTNSYEQYV.

The V and J genes are TRBV3-1 and TRBJ1-2; D not resolved. The CDR3 length is 11 residues. Germline CDR1 and CDR2: LGHDT and YNNKEL (reference sequence). The V end was cut by 6 bases, the J end by 4 bases, with 6 bases between. The CDR3 region has the DNA TGTGCCAGCAGAGCCGTCTATGGCTACACCTTC. This translates into CASRAVYGYTF.

In its sample, this clonotype was seen a few times. This rearrangement joins TRBV4-3 to TRBJ2-3; D uncertain. Trimming removed 2 bases from V and 2 bases from J, with 5 bases in between. Germline-derived CDR1 and CDR2 are LGHNA and YSLEER. CDR3 size: 13 residues. CDR3 coding DNA: TGCGCCAGCAGCCAATACTACACAGATACGCAGTATTTT. The encoded protein is CASSQYYTDTQYF.

This chain uses TRBV11-3 with TRBJ2-2; no definite D call. Per germline, CDR1 SGHNT and CDR2 YENEEA. Between the trimmed V and J ends, which lost 5 bases and 2 bases, there was a span of 9 bases. The CDR3 extends over 14 amino acids. The CDR3 protein is CASSPRINTGELFF. The CDR3 bases are TGTGCCAGCAGCCCACGGATCAACACCGGGGAGCTGTTTTTT.

This clonotype was counted a few times. The chain is built from TRBV5-1 and TRBJ1-2; D is uncertain. This CDR3 is built from 17 residues. Trimming removed 4 bases at V and 7 bases at J, with 26 bases between. The germline V gene encodes CDR1 SGHRS and CDR2 YFSETQ. In DNA form, the CDR3 reads TGCGCCAGCAGCGTGAACCTCCGGGCCTCCTTGGGGTCTGGCTACACCTTC. It is translated as CASSVNLRASLGSGYTF.

This clonotype came up a few times. Written as DNA, the CDR3 is TGCAGTGCTAGTTGGCAGGGGAGTCAGCCCCAGCATTTT. Translation gives CSASWQGSQPQHF. The chain uses TRBV20-1 and TRBJ1-5; possibly TRBD1 for D (6 bases). The CDR3 loop spans 13 amino acids. Per germline, CDR1 DFQATT and CDR2 SNEGSKA (reference sequence). Trimming pared 3 bases from V and 6 bases from J, leaving 12 bases between.

This clonotype was observed a handful of times. The chain combines TRBV29-1 with TRBJ2-3; 8 bases fit TRBD2. V was pared by 6 bases and J by 8 bases, with 10 bases of the junction left unmatched. The germline gives CDR1 SQVTM, CDR2 ANQGSEA. The CDR3 sequence is 13 residues long. CDR3 nucleotide sequence: TGCAGCGTCGAGCGGGGGAGGATGGGTACGCAGTATTTT. This translates into CSVERGRMGTQYF.

This clonotype occurred a few times. This sequence joins TRBV18 and TRBJ2-2, with 9 nucleotides matching TRBD1. V shed 4 bases and J 3 bases; nucleotides not matched to a gene: 6. CDR3 length equals 16 residues. The germline gives CDR1 KGHSH, CDR2 LQKENI. The CDR3 loop reads CASSRPGTGHTGELFF. The CDR3 nucleotides read TGTGCCAGCTCACGGCCCGGGACAGGGCACACCGGGGAGCTGTTTTTT.

Ten or more counts support this clonotype. V usage is TRBV7-9 and J usage is TRBJ2-1; D gene ambiguous. The germline V gene has CDR1 SEHNR and CDR2 FQNEAQ (reference sequence). The CDR3 is 14 residues long. With 1 base removed from V and 1 base from J, the gap between germline ends came to 5 bases. The CDR3 loop is CASSLGQSYNEQFF. CDR3 in DNA: TGTGCCAGCAGCTTAGGCCAGTCCTACAATGAGCAGTTCTTC. Full variable domain (remainder filled in from reference TRBV7-9 and TRBJ2-1): DTGVSQNPRHKITKRGQNVTFRCDPISEHNRLYWYRQTLGQGPEFLTYFQNEAQLEKSRLLSDRFSAERPKGSFSTLEIQRTEQGDSAMYLCASSLGQSYNEQFFGPGTRLTVL.

This clonotype was observed a handful of times. J is TRBJ2-1 and V is TRBV7-2; D gene uncertain. Trimming stripped 4 bases from V and 3 bases from J, with 13 bases between. This CDR3 region has 15 residues. From germline, CDR1 is SGHTA and CDR2 FQGNSA. The CDR3 DNA follows: TGTGCCAGCAGCTACGGTGGACCGGGCTACAATGAGCAGTTCTTC. Translation gives CASSYGGPGYNEQFF. Together with reference TRBV7-2 and TRBJ2-1, the CDR3 gives the full variable domain: GAGVSQSPSNKVTEKGKDVELRCDPISGHTALYWYRQSLGQGLEFLIYFQGNSAPDKSGLPSDRFSAERTGGSVSTLTIQRTQQEDSAVYLCASSYGGPGYNEQFFGPGTRLTVL.

The sample holds many counts of this clonotype. The rearrangement links TRBV27 to TRBJ2-7; weak D call: TRBD2 (6 bases). The length of the CDR3 is 15 residues. Germline values: CDR1 MNHEY, CDR2 SMNVEV (reference sequence). V lost 8 bases to trimming and J lost 1 base, with 18 bases between them. CDR3 in amino acids: CASAPVRDRSYEQYF. CDR3 in DNA: TGTGCCAGCGCCCCGGTGCGGGACCGGTCCTACGAGCAGTACTTC.

This clonotype was seen a few times. The gene calls are TRBV11-2 and TRBJ2-5, with 12 bases matching TRBD2. With 5 bases clipped from V and 0 bases from J, the junction kept 7 bases outside the gene matches. CDR3 length: 17 residues. CDR1 is SGHAT, CDR2 FQNNGV, per germline. CDR3 in DNA: TGTGCCAGCAGCGCCGGGACTAGCGGGCCCTACCAAGAGACCCAGTACTTC. Translating gives CASSAGTSGPYQETQYF.

The sample holds one count of this clonotype. The rearrangement uses TRBV10-3 and TRBJ1-3; D not certain. V lost 4 bases to trimming and J lost 0 bases, with 7 bases between them. Per the germline V gene, CDR1 is ENHRY and CDR2 is SYGVKD. CDR3 length equals 14 residues. This CDR3 reads CAISVDNSGNTIYF. The CDR3 DNA reads as TGTGCCATCAGTGTAGACAACTCTGGAAACACCATATATTTT.

V usage is TRBV5-6 and J usage is TRBJ1-2; 7 nucleotides match TRBD1. V was clipped by 7 bases and J by 3 bases; unmatched bases: 12. The CDR3 length is 15 residues. Germline V gene lookup returns CDR1 SGHDT and CDR2 YYEEEE. The CDR3: CASLQLGQIDYGYTF. The CDR3 nucleotides read TGTGCCAGCCTTCAATTGGGACAGATTGACTATGGCTACACCTTC.

This clonotype was observed a few times. The chain combines TRBV20-1 with TRBJ1-1, with a weak D call TRBD1 (5 bases). CDR3 length: 13 residues. Germline V gives CDR1 DFQATT, CDR2 SNEGSKA (reference sequence). Trimming removed 5 bases at V and 0 bases at J, with 10 bases between. CDR3: CSAPDSLNTEAFF. For the CDR3, the DNA is TGCAGTGCTCCCGACAGTCTGAACACTGAAGCTTTCTTT.

The rearrangement joins TRBV7-9 to TRBJ1-1; no firm D call. Germline V gene sequence: CDR1 SEHNR, CDR2 FQNEAQ (reference sequence). Trimming took 5 bases from V and 8 from J, leaving 6 bases between them. The CDR3 runs to 10 residues. The CDR3 DNA is TGTGCCAGCAGCACCAGGGAAGCTTTCTTT. Protein: CASSTREAFF.

This clonotype has a count of ten or more. The chain has TRBV19 and TRBJ1-2; 9 bases line up with TRBD1. This CDR3 is 14 amino acids long. With 5 bases clipped from V and 2 bases from J, the junction kept 3 bases outside the gene matches. Germline values: CDR1 LNHDA, CDR2 SQIVND (reference sequence). The CDR3 DNA reads TGTGCCAGTAGTCGCGACAGGGGGAACTATGGCTACACCTTC. It codes for CASSRDRGNYGYTF. Full variable domain (remainder filled in from reference TRBV19 and TRBJ1-2): DGGITQSPKYLFRKEGQNVTLSCEQNLNHDAMYWYRQDPGQGLRLIYYSQIVNDFQKGDIAEGYSVSREKKESFPLTVTSAQKNPTAFYLCASSRDRGNYGYTFGSGTRLTVV.

This clonotype was counted only a few times. The rearrangement joins TRBV9 to TRBJ2-5; 7 bases align to TRBD2. V gave up 0 bases and J gave up 1 base; unmatched junction bases: 9. The CDR3 has 17 amino acids. CDR1 is SGDLS, CDR2 YYNGEE, per germline. The CDR3 reads CASSVGASSGPQETQYF. As DNA, the CDR3 is TGTGCCAGCAGCGTAGGGGCCTCTAGCGGACCCCAAGAGACCCAGTACTTC.

The CDR3 is CASSPGPHNEQFF. In nucleotides, the CDR3 is TGTGCCAGCAGCCCAGGGCCCCACAATGAGCAGTTCTTC. The chain combines TRBV7-2 with TRBJ2-1; tentatively, D is TRBD1 (5 bases). The CDR3 is 13 amino acids. CDR1 and CDR2 (germline): SGHTA, FQGNSA. The V gene lost 5 bases and the J gene lost 5 bases, with 10 bases spanning the gap.

The table lists this clonotype with a few counts. The chain combines TRBV12-3 or TRBV12-4 with TRBJ1-1; 10 nucleotides align to TRBD1. CDR3 length: 14 amino acids. The trim removed 5 bases at V and 2 bases at J, leaving 2 bases unmatched. CDR3 in amino acids: CASSRQGANTEAFF. In DNA, the CDR3 is TGTGCCAGCAGTCGACAGGGGGCAAACACTGAAGCTTTCTTT.

This clonotype has at least ten counts. The chain employs TRBV5-1 and TRBJ2-3; D is unclear. CDR1 is SGHRS and CDR2 is YFSETQ in the germline V gene. Trimming took off 0 bases at V and 2 bases at J, with 7 bases between the two ends. This CDR3 is 14 amino acids long. The CDR3, as DNA: TGCGCCAGCAGCTTGGGTCAGACCACAGATACGCAGTATTTT. Translated, it gives CASSLGQTTDTQYF. Supplemented by reference TRBV5-1 and TRBJ2-3, the full variable domain reads KAGVTQTPRYLIKTRGQQVTLSCSPISGHRSVSWYQQTPGQGLQFLFEYFSETQRNKGNFPGRFSGRQFSNSRSEMNVSTLELGDSALYLCASSLGQTTDTQYFGPGTRLTVL.

The V and J genes are TRBV2 and TRBJ1-1, with a possible D match to TRBD1 (5 bases). In germline, CDR1 is SNHLY, CDR2 FYNNEI. This CDR3 has 13 amino acids. V was trimmed by 6 bases and J by 4 bases, leaving 12 bases between them. This chain's CDR3 is CASSDSGSTEAFF. CDR3 sequence (DNA): TGTGCCAGCAGCGACAGTGGGAGCACTGAAGCTTTCTTT.

The J gene is TRBJ2-7, the V gene TRBV27; 11 bases are shared with TRBD1. V shed 3 bases, J shed 3 bases, and the junction held 7 bases outside the gene matches. Germline V CDR1 and CDR2: MNHEY, SMNVEV (reference sequence). The CDR3 contains 16 residues. The CDR3 here is CASSLHPGTGGYEQYF. The CDR3 DNA reads as TGTGCCAGCAGTTTGCACCCCGGGACAGGGGGCTACGAGCAGTACTTC.

This clonotype was seen repeatedly, ten times or more. V usage is TRBV20-1 and J usage is TRBJ1-5, with unresolved D. This CDR3 comprises 12 residues. Between the trimmed V and J ends, which lost 5 bases and 10 bases, there was a span of 15 bases. Germline lookup yields CDR1 DFQATT and CDR2 SNEGSKA (reference sequence). CDR3 in DNA: TGCAGTGCTGCCGGTGATCGGGCCCCCCAGCATTTT. Protein: CSAAGDRAPQHF.